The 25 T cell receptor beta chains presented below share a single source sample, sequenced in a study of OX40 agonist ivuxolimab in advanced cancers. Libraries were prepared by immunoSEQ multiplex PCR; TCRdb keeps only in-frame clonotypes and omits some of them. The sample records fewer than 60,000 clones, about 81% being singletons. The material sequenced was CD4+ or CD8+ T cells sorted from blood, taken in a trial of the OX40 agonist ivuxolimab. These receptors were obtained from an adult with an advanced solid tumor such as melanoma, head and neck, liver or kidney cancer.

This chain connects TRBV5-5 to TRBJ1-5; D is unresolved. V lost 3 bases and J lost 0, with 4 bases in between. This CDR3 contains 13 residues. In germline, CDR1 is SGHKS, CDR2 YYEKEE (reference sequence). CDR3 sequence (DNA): TGTGCCAGCAGCTCTCATAGCAATCAGCCCCAGCATTTT. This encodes CASSSHSNQPQHF.

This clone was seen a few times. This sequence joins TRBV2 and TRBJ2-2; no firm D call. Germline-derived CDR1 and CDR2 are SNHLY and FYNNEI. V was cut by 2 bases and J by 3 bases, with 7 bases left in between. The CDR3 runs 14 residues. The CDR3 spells CASSEYGYTGELFF. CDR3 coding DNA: TGTGCCAGCAGTGAATACGGGTACACCGGGGAGCTGTTTTTT.

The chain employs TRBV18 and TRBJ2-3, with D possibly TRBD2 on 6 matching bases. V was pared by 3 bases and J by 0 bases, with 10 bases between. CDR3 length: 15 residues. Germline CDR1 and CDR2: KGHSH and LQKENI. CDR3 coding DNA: TGTGCCAGCTCACCCCCCCGGGGGAGCACAGATACGCAGTATTTT. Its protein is CASSPPRGSTDTQYF.

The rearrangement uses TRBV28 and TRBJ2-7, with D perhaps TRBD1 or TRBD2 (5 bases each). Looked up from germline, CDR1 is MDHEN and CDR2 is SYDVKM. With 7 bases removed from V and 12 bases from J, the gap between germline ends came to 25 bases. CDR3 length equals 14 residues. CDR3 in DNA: TGTGCCAGCACCTTAGGGGTAGGAGCCAGGGACCCGTACTTC. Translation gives CASTLGVGARDPYF.

Here the CDR3 DNA reads TGTGCCATCACCCAGGGAGGACAGCAATCCTACAATGAGCAGTTCTTC. It translates to CAITQGGQQSYNEQFF. V usage is TRBV10-3 and J usage is TRBJ2-1; D possibly uses TRBD1 or TRBD2 (6 bases each). CDR1 and CDR2 from the germline V gene are ENHRY and SYGVKD. CDR3 size: 16 residues. Trimming removed 7 bases at V and 1 base at J, with 17 bases between.

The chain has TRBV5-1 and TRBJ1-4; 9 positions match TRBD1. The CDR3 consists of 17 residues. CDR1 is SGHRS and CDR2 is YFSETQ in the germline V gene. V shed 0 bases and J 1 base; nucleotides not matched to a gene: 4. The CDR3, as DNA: TGCGCCAGCAGCTTGGGGGACAGGGTTGGAACTAATGAAAAACTGTTTTTT. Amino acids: CASSLGDRVGTNEKLFF.

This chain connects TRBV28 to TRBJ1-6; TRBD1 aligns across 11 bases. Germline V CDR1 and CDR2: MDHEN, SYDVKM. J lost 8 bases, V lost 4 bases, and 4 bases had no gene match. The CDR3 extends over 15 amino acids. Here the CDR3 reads CASSSPGQGDSPLHF. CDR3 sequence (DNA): TGTGCCAGCAGTTCGCCGGGACAGGGGGATTCACCCCTCCACTTT.

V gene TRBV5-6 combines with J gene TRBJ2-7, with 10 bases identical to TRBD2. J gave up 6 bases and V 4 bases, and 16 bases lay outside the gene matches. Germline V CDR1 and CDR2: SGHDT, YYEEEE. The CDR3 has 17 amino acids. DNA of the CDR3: TGTGCCAGCAGCCCGGTCGGACTAGCGGTTTCCATCGGCGAGCAGTACTTC. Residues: CASSPVGLAVSIGEQYF.

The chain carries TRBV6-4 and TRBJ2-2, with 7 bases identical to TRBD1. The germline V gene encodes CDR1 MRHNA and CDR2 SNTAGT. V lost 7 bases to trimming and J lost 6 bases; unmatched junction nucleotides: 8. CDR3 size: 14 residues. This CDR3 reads CASKLDRQAGELFF. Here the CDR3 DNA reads TGTGCCAGCAAGCTGGACAGGCAGGCCGGGGAGCTGTTTTTT.

The CDR3 DNA reads TGTGCCAGCAGCTTGGATGGATACCAAGAGACCCAGTACTTC. Translated, it gives CASSLDGYQETQYF. The V call is TRBV7-3, the J call TRBJ2-5, with unresolved D. Germline V gene sequence: CDR1 SGHTA, CDR2 FQGTGA. Trimming left V 3 bases short and J 0 bases short, with 8 bases between. The CDR3 has 14 residues.

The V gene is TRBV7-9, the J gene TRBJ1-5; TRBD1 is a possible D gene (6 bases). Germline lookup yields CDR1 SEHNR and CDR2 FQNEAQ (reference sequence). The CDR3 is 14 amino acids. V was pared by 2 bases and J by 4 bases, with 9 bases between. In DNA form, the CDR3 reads TGTGCCAGCAGCTTAAAGGACAGTAATCAGCCCCAGCATTTT. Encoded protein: CASSLKDSNQPQHF.

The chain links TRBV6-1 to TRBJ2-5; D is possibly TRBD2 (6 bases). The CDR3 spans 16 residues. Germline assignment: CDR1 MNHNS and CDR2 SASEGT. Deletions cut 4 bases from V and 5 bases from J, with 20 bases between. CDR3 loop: CASSGGGFGAGETQYF. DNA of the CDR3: TGTGCCAGCAGTGGGGGAGGTTTTGGGGCGGGCGAGACCCAGTACTTC.

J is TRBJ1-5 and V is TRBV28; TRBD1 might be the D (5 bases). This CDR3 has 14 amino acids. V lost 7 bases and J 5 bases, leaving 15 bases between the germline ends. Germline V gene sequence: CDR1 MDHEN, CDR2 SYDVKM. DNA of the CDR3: TGTGCCAGCAACCCCCCCGGGGCCTATCAGCCCCAGCATTTT. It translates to CASNPPGAYQPQHF.

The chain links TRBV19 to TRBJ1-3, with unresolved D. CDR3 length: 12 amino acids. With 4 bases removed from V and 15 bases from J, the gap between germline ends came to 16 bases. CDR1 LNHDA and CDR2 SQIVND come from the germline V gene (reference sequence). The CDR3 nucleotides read TGTGCCAGTAGTACCCGCCGGGAGAGACCATATTTT. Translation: CASSTRRERPYF.

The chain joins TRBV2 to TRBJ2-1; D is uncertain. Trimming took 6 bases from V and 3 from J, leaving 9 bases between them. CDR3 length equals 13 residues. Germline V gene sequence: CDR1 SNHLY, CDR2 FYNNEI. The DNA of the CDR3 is TGTGCCAGCAGCCCGGACGGCTACAATGAGCAGTTCTTC. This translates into CASSPDGYNEQFF.

CDR3 nucleotide sequence: TGTGCCAGCACCACTATGAGGACAGGGGGCCGTAATTCACCCCTCCACTTT. Its protein product is CASTTMRTGGRNSPLHF. The rearrangement joins TRBV11-3 to TRBJ1-6; TRBD1 matches 11 bases. The J segment lost 6 bases and the V segment lost 7 bases, leaving 11 bases of the junction unmatched. The V gene's germline CDR1 is SGHNT and CDR2 YENEEA. The CDR3 consists of 17 residues.

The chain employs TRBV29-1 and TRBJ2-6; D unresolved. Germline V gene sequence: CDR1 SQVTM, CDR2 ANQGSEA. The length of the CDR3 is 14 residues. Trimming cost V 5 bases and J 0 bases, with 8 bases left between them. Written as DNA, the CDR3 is TGCAGCGTTTGGAGACACTCTGGGGCCAACGTCCTGACTTTC. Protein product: CSVWRHSGANVLTF.

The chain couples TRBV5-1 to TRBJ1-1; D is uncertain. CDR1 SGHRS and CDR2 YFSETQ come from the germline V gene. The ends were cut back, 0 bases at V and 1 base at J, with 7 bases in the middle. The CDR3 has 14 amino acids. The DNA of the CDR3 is TGCGCCAGCAGCTTGGCTCTGGGGAACACTGAAGCTTTCTTT. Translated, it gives CASSLALGNTEAFF.

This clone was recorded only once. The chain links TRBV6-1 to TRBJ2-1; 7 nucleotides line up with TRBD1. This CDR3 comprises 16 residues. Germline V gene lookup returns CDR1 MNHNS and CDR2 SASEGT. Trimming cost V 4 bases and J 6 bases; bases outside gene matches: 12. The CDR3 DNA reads TGTGCCAGCAGTGGACCGGGACAGTCTCTCCTCAATGAGCAGTTCTTC. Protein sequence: CASSGPGQSLLNEQFF.

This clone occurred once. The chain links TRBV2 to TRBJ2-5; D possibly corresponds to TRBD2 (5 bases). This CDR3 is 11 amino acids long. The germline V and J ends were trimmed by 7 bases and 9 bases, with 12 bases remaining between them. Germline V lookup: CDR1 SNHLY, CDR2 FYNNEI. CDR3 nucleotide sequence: TGTGCCAGCATGATGAGGGCGGCCCAGTACTTC. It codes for CASMMRAAQYF.

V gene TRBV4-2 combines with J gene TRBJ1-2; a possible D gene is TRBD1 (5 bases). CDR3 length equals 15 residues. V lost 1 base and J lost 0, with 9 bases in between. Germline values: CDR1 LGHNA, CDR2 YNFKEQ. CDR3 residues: CASSQAGGTNYGYTF. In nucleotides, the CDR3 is TGTGCCAGCAGCCAAGCGGGGGGGACTAACTATGGCTACACCTTC.

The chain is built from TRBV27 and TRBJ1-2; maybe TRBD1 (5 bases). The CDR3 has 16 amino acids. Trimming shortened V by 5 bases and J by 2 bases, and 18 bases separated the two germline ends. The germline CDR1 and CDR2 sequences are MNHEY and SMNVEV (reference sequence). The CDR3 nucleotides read TGTGCCAGCAGTCCGGGGTCTGGGACGCCCAACTATGGCTACACCTTC. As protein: CASSPGSGTPNYGYTF.

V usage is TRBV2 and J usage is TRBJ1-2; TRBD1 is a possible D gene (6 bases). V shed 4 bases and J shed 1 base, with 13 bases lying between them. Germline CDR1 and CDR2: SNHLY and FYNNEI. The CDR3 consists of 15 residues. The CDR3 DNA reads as TGTGCCAGCAGTGTACGGGGGGCTCATAACTATGGCTACACCTTC. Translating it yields CASSVRGAHNYGYTF.

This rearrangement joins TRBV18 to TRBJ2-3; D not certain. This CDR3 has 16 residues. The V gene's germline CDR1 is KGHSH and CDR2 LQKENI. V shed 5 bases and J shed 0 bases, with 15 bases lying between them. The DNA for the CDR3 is TGTGCCAGCTCAACCAGTGCTAGATCTAGCACAGATACGCAGTATTTT. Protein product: CASSTSARSSTDTQYF.

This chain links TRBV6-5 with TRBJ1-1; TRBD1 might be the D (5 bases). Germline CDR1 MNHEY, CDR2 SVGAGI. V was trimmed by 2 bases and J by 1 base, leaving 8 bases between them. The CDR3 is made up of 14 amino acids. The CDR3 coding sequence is TGTGCCAGCAGTTACGGGGGATCGAACACTGAAGCTTTCTTT. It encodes CASSYGGSNTEAFF.